This T cell receptor (beta chain) was obtained from a study of blood T cell repertoires in COVID-19. Study-level background: The United States, Italy and Spain were the sources of the acute and convalescent COVID-19 samples.

Exposed study participants had met a COVID-19 case within 2 weeks before entry. The CDR3 has 16 residues. Per germline, CDR1 SGHRS and CDR2 YFSETQ. V lost 4 bases and J lost 7; bases outside the gene matches: 6. Generated by immunoSEQ multiplex PCR, the TCRdb table keeps only in-frame clones and is missing some. The sample carries 350,000 to 500,000 clones, about 88% recorded once. V is TRBV5-1 and J is TRBJ2-1; 15 nucleotides align to TRBD2. The sequencing input was PBMCs or T cells enriched from blood (not recorded which). The TCR was taken from a woman younger than 35 who had been exposed to COVID-19. The CDR3 bases are TGCGCCAGCAGCAGGACTAGCGGGAGGGCATCAAATGAGCAGTTCTTC. This gives the protein CASSRTSGRASNEQFF.